The next 25 T cell receptor beta chains were all read from a single sample in a study of T cells in Graves' hyperthyroidism and ophthalmopathy. The investigators amplified TCR beta CDR3 regions from RNA transcripts. The HTBI primer set served for first-round RT-PCR of the TCR CDR3. TCRdb ran MiXCR on the multiplex PCR reads and lists one entry per CDR3 protein. The table shows 250,000 or so distinct CDR3 sequences, with roughly 15% occurring only once. The sequenced sample consisted of blood. Every receptor here comes from a woman between 18 and 30 years old with Graves' ophthalmopathy.

V gene TRBV10-3 combines with J gene TRBJ2-1; D perhaps matches TRBD2 (6 bases). The CDR3 consists of 12 residues. Looked up from germline, CDR1 is ENHRY and CDR2 is SYGVKD. V lost 10 bases and J 4 bases, leaving 11 bases between the germline ends. The CDR3 loop is CASQGLYNEQFF. The DNA of the CDR3 is TGTGCCAGCCAGGGACTTTACAATGAGCAGTTCTTC.

This clonotype has at least ten counts. This rearrangement joins TRBV12-3 or TRBV12-4 to TRBJ1-6; tentatively, D is TRBD1 (6 bases). The ends were cut back, 6 bases at V and 8 bases at J, with 17 bases in the middle. The CDR3 spans 15 residues. CDR3 sequence reads: CASSPATGTYSPLHF. CDR3 nucleotide sequence: TGTGCCAGCAGCCCGGCTACAGGGACTTATTCACCCCTCCACTTT.

The chain uses TRBV20-1 and TRBJ2-1; D might be TRBD1 or TRBD2, each matching 5 bases. The V gene lost 3 bases and the J gene lost 1 base, with 16 bases spanning the gap. There are 16 residues in the CDR3. Germline CDR1 DFQATT, CDR2 SNEGSKA (reference sequence). CDR3 loop: CSARSLGAGSYNEQFF. The CDR3 nucleotides are TGCAGTGCTAGGTCCCTCGGGGCTGGGTCCTACAATGAGCAGTTCTTC.

This clonotype appeared many times. This sequence joins TRBV30 and TRBJ1-6, with D perhaps matching TRBD1 (6 bases). The CDR3 covers 17 residues. Trimming cost V 3 bases and J 0 bases, with 15 bases left between them. CDR1 is GTSNPN, CDR2 SVGIG, per germline (reference sequence). The chain's CDR3 is CAWRELDSSSYNSPLHF. The DNA for the CDR3 is TGTGCCTGGAGGGAATTGGACAGTAGCTCCTATAATTCACCCCTCCACTTT.

This clonotype was counted at least ten times. V usage is TRBV27 and J usage is TRBJ2-3; tentative D call: TRBD1 (5 bases). The ends were cut back, 5 bases at V and 2 bases at J, with 14 bases in the middle. The CDR3 sequence is 15 residues long. Germline V gene sequence: CDR1 MNHEY, CDR2 SMNVEV (reference sequence). DNA of the CDR3: TGTGCCAGCAGTATGGTCAGGGCCATCACAGATACGCAGTATTTT. This codes for CASSMVRAITDTQYF.

This clonotype occurred many times. The V call is TRBV20-1, the J call TRBJ1-3; weak D call: TRBD1 (5 bases). V lost 3 bases and J 0 bases, leaving 6 bases between the germline ends. Germline V gene data show CDR1 as DFQATT and CDR2 as SNEGSKA (reference sequence). This CDR3 contains 13 residues. CDR3 protein: CSASRDSGNTIYF. The CDR3 DNA reads as TGCAGTGCTAGCAGGGACTCTGGAAACACCATATATTTT.

This clonotype has ten or more counts. The chain carries TRBV20-1 and TRBJ2-7, with a weak D call TRBD1 (6 bases). Trimming took off 6 bases at V and 3 bases at J, with 15 bases between the two ends. Germline V gene lookup returns CDR1 DFQATT and CDR2 SNEGSKA (reference sequence). There are 13 residues in the CDR3. The CDR3 DNA reads as TGCAGTGCCCTGGTACAGGGATTCTACGAGCAGTACTTC. It encodes CSALVQGFYEQYF.

This clonotype turned up a few times. V is TRBV20-1 and J is TRBJ2-7, with TRBD1 identical over 8 bases. The CDR3 length is 16 residues. CDR1 and CDR2 (germline): DFQATT, SNEGSKA (reference sequence). With 0 bases clipped from V and 4 bases from J, the junction kept 11 bases outside the gene matches. CDR3: CSARDRQGFLSYEQYF. DNA of the CDR3: TGCAGTGCTAGAGATCGACAGGGGTTTCTTTCGTACGAGCAGTACTTC.

This clonotype occurred many times. This chain links TRBV20-1 with TRBJ2-3; D possibly uses TRBD1 or TRBD2 (5 bases each). Trimming stripped 6 bases from V and 0 bases from J, with 16 bases between. The CDR3 consists of 15 residues. Germline V gives CDR1 DFQATT, CDR2 SNEGSKA (reference sequence). The CDR3 sequence is CSALGGTSSTDTQYF. In DNA form, the CDR3 reads TGCAGTGCCCTTGGGGGAACCTCTAGCACAGATACGCAGTATTTT.

This clonotype showed up many times. The chain is built from TRBV13 and TRBJ1-2; D not resolved. CDR1 and CDR2 from the germline V gene are PRHDT and FYEKMQ (reference sequence). Trimming pared 10 bases from V and 4 bases from J, leaving 16 bases between. The CDR3 sequence is 13 residues long. The CDR3 bases are TGTGCCATCTGGGAGAGGGCTAGCTATGGCTACACCTTC. Residues: CAIWERASYGYTF.

This clonotype was recorded a few times. The CDR3 loop reads CASSVNRGLTSGANVLTF. The DNA of the CDR3 is TGTGCCAGCAGCGTAAACAGGGGCCTCACCTCTGGGGCCAACGTCCTGACTTTC. This chain links TRBV9 with TRBJ2-6; 7 bases map to TRBD1. The CDR3 has 18 residues. The germline CDR1 and CDR2 sequences are SGDLS and YYNGEE. Trimming at V came to 1 base and at J to 0 bases, leaving 7 bases not matched to a gene.

As to this clonotype: A clone one base away is much larger, so this may be a read error. V usage is TRBV28 and J usage is TRBJ2-3; D is perhaps TRBD2 (5 bases). This CDR3 is 16 amino acids long. Trimming stripped 5 bases from V and 0 bases from J, with 15 bases between. Germline-derived CDR1 and CDR2 are MDHEN and SYDVKM. CDR3 DNA sequence: TGTGCCAGCAGTCCACGACCAGCGGAAAGCACAGATACGCAGTATTTT. Its protein product is CASSPRPAESTDTQYF.

The chain couples TRBV11-2 to TRBJ2-2; D unresolved. The length of the CDR3 is 13 residues. Per the germline V gene, CDR1 is SGHAT and CDR2 is FQNNGV. Trimming took off 3 bases at V and 6 bases at J, with 8 bases between the two ends. The CDR3 loop is CASSFSRSGELFF. The CDR3 DNA is TGTGCCAGCAGCTTTTCCCGTTCCGGGGAGCTGTTTTTT. Based on the CDR3 plus reference TRBV11-2 and TRBJ2-2, the full variable domain is EAGVAQSPRYKIIEKRQSVAFWCNPISGHATLYWYQQILGQGPKLLIQFQNNGVVDDSQLPKDRFSAERLKGVDSTLKIQPAKLEDSAVYLCASSFSRSGELFFGEGSRLTVL.

This clonotype occurred a few times. This rearrangement joins TRBV19 to TRBJ1-5; tentative D call: TRBD1 (5 bases). The length of the CDR3 is 15 residues. V lost 2 bases to trimming and J lost 1 base, with 9 bases between them. The germline V gene has CDR1 LNHDA and CDR2 SQIVND (reference sequence). As DNA, the CDR3 is TGTGCCAGTAGTATAATGGGGGTGAGCAATCAGCCCCAGCATTTT. Translating gives CASSIMGVSNQPQHF.

This clonotype was seen repeatedly, ten times or more. The chain carries TRBV28 and TRBJ2-3; D gene ambiguous. The germline gives CDR1 MDHEN, CDR2 SYDVKM. V lost 1 base to trimming and J lost 4 bases, with 9 bases between them. The CDR3 length is 14 residues. CDR3 loop: CASSLFQTSDTQYF. CDR3 sequence (DNA): TGTGCCAGCAGTTTATTCCAGACTTCAGATACGCAGTATTTT.

This clonotype was counted between two and nine times. The chain links TRBV30 to TRBJ2-6, with a possible D match to TRBD1 (6 bases). V lost 2 bases, J lost 2 bases, and 13 bases lay in between. Germline lookup yields CDR1 GTSNPN and CDR2 SVGIG (reference sequence). The CDR3 loop spans 16 amino acids. DNA of the CDR3: TGTGCCTGGAGTTTACTAGGGGACACTGGGGCCAACGTCCTGACTTTC. Encoded protein: CAWSLLGDTGANVLTF.

This clonotype was counted many times. CDR3 residues: CASSEIAGLAKNIQYF. CDR3 DNA: TGTGCCAGCAGTGAAATAGCGGGACTAGCCAAAAACATTCAGTACTTC. The rearrangement uses TRBV6-1 and TRBJ2-4; 8 nucleotides match TRBD2. CDR1 and CDR2 from the germline V gene are MNHNS and SASEGT. V lost 2 bases and J lost 0; bases outside the gene matches: 3. This CDR3 spans 16 amino acids.

Many counts were recorded for this clonotype. The gene calls are TRBV7-2 and TRBJ2-5, with D perhaps matching TRBD2 (6 bases). The ends were cut back, 4 bases at V and 1 base at J, with 10 bases in the middle. The germline gives CDR1 SGHTA, CDR2 FQGNSA. The CDR3 spans 14 residues. The DNA for the CDR3 is TGTGCCAGCAGCTCTACGGGACTCCAAGAGACCCAGTACTTC. Residues: CASSSTGLQETQYF. Looking up the rest from reference TRBV7-2 and TRBJ2-5 gives the full variable domain: GAGVSQSPSNKVTEKGKDVELRCDPISGHTALYWYRQSLGQGLEFLIYFQGNSAPDKSGLPSDRFSAERTGGSVSTLTIQRTQQEDSAVYLCASSSTGLQETQYFGPGTRLLVL.

In this sample, this clonotype turned up many times. The CDR3 loop reads CASSYSPHYEQFF. As DNA, the CDR3 is TGTGCCAGCAGTTACTCTCCGCACTATGAGCAGTTCTTC. The chain carries TRBV6-2 or TRBV6-3 and TRBJ2-1; D unresolved. V gave up 0 bases and J gave up 8 bases, with 8 bases separating them. CDR1 is MNHEY, CDR2 SVGEGT, per germline. This CDR3 is 13 amino acids long.

The rearrangement joins TRBV4-1 to TRBJ2-2; D is undetermined. Trimming stripped 0 bases from V and 7 bases from J, with 6 bases between. Germline V gives CDR1 MGHRA, CDR2 YSYEKL. The CDR3 sequence is 13 residues long. The CDR3 protein is CASSQEVVGELFF. The CDR3 nucleotides read TGCGCCAGCAGCCAAGAGGTTGTCGGGGAGCTGTTTTTT.

This clonotype was recorded many times. This chain links TRBV13 with TRBJ2-5; TRBD1 matches 12 bases. The V gene's germline CDR1 is PRHDT and CDR2 FYEKMQ (reference sequence). The CDR3 is 17 residues long. V lost 5 bases to trimming and J lost 1 base; unmatched junction nucleotides: 8. The CDR3 sequence is CASSRTRDRGLQETQYF. The CDR3 region has the DNA TGTGCCAGCAGCCGGACCCGGGACAGGGGGCTCCAAGAGACCCAGTACTTC.

This clonotype was seen repeatedly, ten times or more. The chain's CDR3 is CASSLVYRDGETQYF. CDR3 nucleotide sequence: TGTGCCAGCAGCTTAGTTTACAGGGATGGGGAGACCCAGTACTTC. J is TRBJ2-5 and V is TRBV11-2; tentatively, D is TRBD1 (6 bases). V was clipped by 1 base and J by 5 bases, with 14 bases between them. Germline V gene data show CDR1 as SGHAT and CDR2 as FQNNGV. This CDR3 has 15 amino acids.

The table lists this clonotype with many counts. The chain links TRBV7-2 to TRBJ2-1; 13 nucleotides agree with TRBD2. CDR1 and CDR2 from the germline V gene are SGHTA and FQGNSA. The trim removed 5 bases at V and 4 bases at J, leaving 5 bases unmatched. This CDR3 contains 16 residues. CDR3 in amino acids: CASSGLAGASYNEQFF. Written as DNA, the CDR3 is TGTGCCAGCAGCGGACTAGCGGGAGCTTCATACAATGAGCAGTTCTTC.

This clonotype was counted many times. The CDR3 bases are TGCAAGATCCTCAGGGGATTCTATGGCTACACCTTC. As protein: CKILRGFYGYTF. The chain employs TRBV20-1 and TRBJ1-2; D perhaps matches TRBD1 (6 bases). The CDR3 spans 12 residues. CDR1 and CDR2 from the germline V gene are DFQATT and SNEGSKA (reference sequence).

This rearrangement joins TRBV28 to TRBJ2-3, with TRBD2 matching over 7 bases. This CDR3 comprises 17 residues. The junction had 12 bases not matched to a gene; V was cut back by 4 bases and J by 2 bases. Germline CDR1 and CDR2: MDHEN and SYDVKM. The CDR3 protein is CASSSTGAGKYTDTQYF. In DNA form, the CDR3 reads TGTGCCAGCAGTTCAACGGGAGCGGGGAAATACACAGATACGCAGTATTTT.